Here is one T cell receptor (beta chain) with its context. Germline-derived CDR1 and CDR2 are SNHLY and FYNNEI. This CDR3 spans 15 amino acids. V was clipped by 0 bases and J by 6 bases, with 11 bases between them. These data are taken from a study of blood T cell repertoires in COVID-19. For recovered donors of Cohort 3, there were two negative PCRs, clearance, or symptom resolution. The authors' processing: Counts of nucleated cells, estimated from reference gene primer amplification, were obtained. Only in-frame clones appear in the TCRdb table, and some are missing; sequencing was by immunoSEQ multiplex PCR. That table is the source of V, J and clone size, and D and trimming were worked out from the DNA. The table has nearly 350,000 clones, over 75% seen once.

The chain links TRBV2 to TRBJ1-4; no clear D gene. The TCR originated in a woman aged 25 to 39 who had recovered from COVID-19. The sample consisted of PBMCs or T cells enriched from blood (not recorded which). The CDR3 reads CASSEATGFDEKLFF. The CDR3 DNA is TGTGCCAGCAGTGAAGCGACGGGATTCGATGAAAAACTGTTTTTT. Drawing the rest from reference TRBV2 and TRBJ1-4, the complete variable domain is EPEVTQTPSHQVTQMGQEVILRCVPISNHLYFYWYRQILGQKVEFLVSFYNNEISEKSEIFDDQFSVERPDGSNFTLKIRSTKLEDSAMYFCASSEATGFDEKLFFGSGTQLSVL.